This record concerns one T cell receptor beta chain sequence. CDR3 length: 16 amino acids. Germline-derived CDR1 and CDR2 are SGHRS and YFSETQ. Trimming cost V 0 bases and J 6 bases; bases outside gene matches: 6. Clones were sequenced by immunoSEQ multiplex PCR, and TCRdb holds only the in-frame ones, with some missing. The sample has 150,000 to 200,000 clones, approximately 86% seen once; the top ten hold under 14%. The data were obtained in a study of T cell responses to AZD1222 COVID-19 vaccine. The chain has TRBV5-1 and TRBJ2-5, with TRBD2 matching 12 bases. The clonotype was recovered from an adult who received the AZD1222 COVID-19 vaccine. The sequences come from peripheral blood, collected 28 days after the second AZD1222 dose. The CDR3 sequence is CASSLDRTSGEQTQYF. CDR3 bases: TGCGCCAGCAGCTTGGATCGGACTAGCGGGGAGCAGACCCAGTACTTC.